The 11 T cell receptor beta chains in this list originate from one sample, sequenced in a study of blood T cell repertoires in COVID-19. The repertoire was sequenced with immunoSEQ multiplex PCR; TCRdb's copy has only in-frame clones and lacks some. The table includes 95,000 to 100,000 clones, roughly nine tenths detected once. Sequenced: peripheral blood. All receptors come from a man between 50 and 59 years old with acute or convalescent COVID-19.

The V call is TRBV6-5, the J call TRBJ1-2, with 9 bases identical to TRBD1. The J segment lost 9 bases and the V segment lost 0 bases, leaving 8 bases of the junction unmatched. The CDR3 totals 15 residues. The germline V gene has CDR1 MNHEY and CDR2 SVGAGI. The CDR3 reads CASSYSAGQGRSYTF. CDR3 sequence (DNA): TGTGCCAGCAGTTACTCTGCGGGACAGGGTCGGAGCTACACCTTC.

This clone was picked up one time. The chain carries TRBV6-2 or TRBV6-3 and TRBJ2-5; 11 positions agree with TRBD2. V was clipped by 6 bases and J by 4 bases; unmatched bases: 1. Germline V gene sequence: CDR1 MNHEY, CDR2 SVGEGT. CDR3 size: 13 residues. The chain's CDR3 is CASSGTSGETQYF. The CDR3 DNA follows: TGTGCCAGCAGCGGGACTAGCGGAGAGACCCAGTACTTC.

The rearrangement uses TRBV12-3 or TRBV12-4 and TRBJ2-7, with D unresolved. CDR3 size: 10 residues. Between the trimmed V and J ends, which lost 8 bases and 4 bases, there was a span of 6 bases. For the CDR3, the DNA is TGTGCCAGCGGCTTGTACGAGCAGTACTTC. This gives the protein CASGLYEQYF.

J is TRBJ2-1 and V is TRBV7-6; D unclear. CDR1 and CDR2 from the germline V gene are SGHVS and FNYEAQ. The V and J ends lost 7 bases and 5 bases respectively, with 21 bases between them. The CDR3 is 16 amino acids. The CDR3, as DNA: TGTGCCAGCACCCTGTTCCCGCGACATCTCGACAATGAGCAGTTCTTC. Its translation is CASTLFPRHLDNEQFF.

This clone has a single count. The J gene is TRBJ2-7, the V gene TRBV5-6; D remains unclear. The CDR3 contains 15 residues. V was pared by 0 bases and J by 3 bases, with 13 bases between. The germline V gene has CDR1 SGHDT and CDR2 YYEEEE. The CDR3 protein is CASSLETADDYEQYF. CDR3 DNA: TGTGCCAGCAGCTTGGAAACAGCCGATGACTACGAGCAGTACTTC.

V is TRBV19 and J is TRBJ1-5; tentative D call: TRBD1 (5 bases). The CDR3 is made up of 16 amino acids. Germline V gene sequence: CDR1 LNHDA, CDR2 SQIVND (reference sequence). The V gene lost 10 bases and the J gene lost 4 bases, with 23 bases spanning the gap. The CDR3 here is CATSDQGTRANQPQHF. DNA of the CDR3: TGTGCCACAAGCGACCAGGGTACCAGGGCAAATCAGCCCCAGCATTTT. Variable domain in full (rest from reference TRBV19 and TRBJ1-5): DGGITQSPKYLFRKEGQNVTLSCEQNLNHDAMYWYRQDPGQGLRLIYYSQIVNDFQKGDIAEGYSVSREKKESFPLTVTSAQKNPTAFYLCATSDQGTRANQPQHFGDGTRLSIL.

This clone appeared once. V gene TRBV18 combines with J gene TRBJ1-5; D is possibly TRBD1 (5 bases). The germline V gene encodes CDR1 KGHSH and CDR2 LQKENI. The CDR3 runs to 15 residues. V lost 3 bases and J 0 bases, leaving 9 bases between the germline ends. For the CDR3, the DNA is TGTGCCAGCTCACCCCAGGGAAGTAGCAATCAGCCCCAGCATTTT. This encodes CASSPQGSSNQPQHF.

The chain links TRBV6-6 to TRBJ1-1; 7 positions agree with TRBD1. Germline values: CDR1 MNHNY, CDR2 SVGAGI (reference sequence). V shed 4 bases, J shed 1 base, and the junction held 3 bases outside the gene matches. The CDR3 loop spans 14 amino acids. The chain's CDR3 is CASSSTGSNTEAFF. The CDR3 coding sequence is TGTGCCAGCAGTTCGACAGGGTCGAACACTGAAGCTTTCTTT.

The chain joins TRBV25-1 to TRBJ2-4; the D is unclear. V was trimmed by 2 bases and J by 1 base, leaving 6 bases between them. The germline V gene encodes CDR1 MGHDK and CDR2 SYGVNS. The CDR3 runs to 14 residues. This CDR3 reads CASSEPGAKNIQYF. The CDR3 DNA reads as TGTGCCAGCAGTGAACCAGGTGCCAAAAACATTCAGTACTTC.

J is TRBJ1-5 and V is TRBV3-1 (or the pseudogene TRBV3-2), with 9 bases lining up with TRBD1. The CDR3 has 17 amino acids. The germline CDR1 and CDR2 sequences are LGHDT and YNNKEL (reference sequence). Losses at the gene ends were 4 bases for V and 0 bases for J; bases not matched to a gene: 7. The CDR3 DNA follows: TGTGCCAGCAGCCCCGGGACAGGGCTCTCTAGCAATCAGCCCCAGCATTTT. Its translation is CASSPGTGLSSNQPQHF.

The rearrangement uses TRBV6-1 and TRBJ2-7; 7 positions match TRBD2. The trim removed 2 bases at V and 5 bases at J, leaving 24 bases unmatched. Looked up from germline, CDR1 is MNHNS and CDR2 is SASEGT. This CDR3 contains 20 residues. The CDR3 sequence is CASSERTGSFRLAGRDEQYF. The CDR3 nucleotides are TGTGCCAGCAGTGAAAGGACGGGGAGTTTCAGGCTGGCGGGGAGGGACGAGCAGTACTTC.